The rows below give T cell receptor beta chains drawn from one sample of a study of cytomegalovirus exposure and HLA in healthy donors. The protocol was immunoSEQ multiplex PCR, while the TCRdb copy is restricted to in-frame clones and leaves out a portion. Of around 170,000 clones listed, around 80% are singletons. The sample was PBMCs. These receptors were collected from a girl aged 5 to 17 in good health and CMV-seropositive. The CDR3 runs from the conserved cysteine through the conserved F or W. D genes are given only for firm matches.

D gene | J gene | V gene | CDR3 DNA | CDR3 protein
TRBD2 | TRBJ2-7 | TRBV4-2 | TGTGCCAGCAGCCCCCTAGCGGGACAGAACGAGCAGTACTTC | CASSPLAGQNEQYF
TRBD1 | TRBJ2-7 | TRBV7-9 | TGTGCCAGCAGCTTAGCGCGGGGGACAGGGGTCTACGAGCAGTACTTC | CASSLARGTGVYEQYF
. | TRBJ2-2 | TRBV5-1 | TGCGCCACGGACAGTCCTACCGGGGAGCTGTTTTTT | CATDSPTGELFF
. | TRBJ2-2 | TRBV5-6 | TGTGCCAGCAGCCGCGGCTATGGAACCGGGGAGCTGTTTTTT | CASSRGYGTGELFF
. | TRBJ1-5 | TRBV2 | TGTGCCAGCAGTGAAGCAGGCGGGGGCAATCAGCCCCAGCATTTT | CASSEAGGGNQPQHF
. | TRBJ1-1 | TRBV4-3 | TGCGCCAGCAGCCAAAACTTTGGGGGCCAAGCTTTCTTT | CASSQNFGGQAFF
TRBD2 | TRBJ2-1 | TRBV19 | TGTGCCAGTAGTAACCTAGCGGGAGGTAATGAGCAGTTCTTC | CASSNLAGGNEQFF
. | TRBJ1-5 | TRBV9 | TGTGCCAGCAGCAACGGAGGAGGGCAGCCCCAGCATTTT | CASSNGGGQPQHF
. | TRBJ1-5 | TRBV11-2 | TGTGCCAGCAGCTTAACAGGGAACCACAATCAGCCCCAGCATTTT | CASSLTGNHNQPQHF
. | TRBJ1-1 | TRBV15 | TGTGCCACCAGCACTCAAGGGGAGAACACTGAAGCTTTCTTT | CATSTQGENTEAFF
TRBD2 | TRBJ2-1 | TRBV5-4 | TGTGCCAGCAGCGGTGGACTAGCGGGAGGTGAGCAGTTCTTC | CASSGGLAGGEQFF
TRBD1 | TRBJ2-3 | TRBV30 | TGTGCCTGGAGTGGGACAGGGGGGACGCAGTATTTT | CAWSGTGGTQYF
. | TRBJ1-5 | TRBV5-1 | TGCGCCAGCAGCCCCCTTGGCCAGAAGAATCAGCCCCAGCATTTT | CASSPLGQKNQPQHF
. | TRBJ1-2 | TRBV7-2 | TGTGCCAGCAGCCAGGGCTACAACTATGGCTACACCTTC | CASSQGYNYGYTF
. | TRBJ1-1 | TRBV7-9 | TGTGCCAGCAGCGCGTTGCTGGTTAACACTGAAGCTTTCTTT | CASSALLVNTEAFF
TRBD2 | TRBJ2-7 | TRBV5-1 | TGCGCCAGCAGCTTGGGTTCGCTAGCGGGGACCTACGAGCAGTACTTC | CASSLGSLAGTYEQYF
. | TRBJ2-2 | TRBV14 | TGTGCCAGCAGCCATATGAATCGCATTAGCGGCCTAACGAACACCGGGGAGCTGTTTTTT | CASSHMNRISGLTNTGELFF